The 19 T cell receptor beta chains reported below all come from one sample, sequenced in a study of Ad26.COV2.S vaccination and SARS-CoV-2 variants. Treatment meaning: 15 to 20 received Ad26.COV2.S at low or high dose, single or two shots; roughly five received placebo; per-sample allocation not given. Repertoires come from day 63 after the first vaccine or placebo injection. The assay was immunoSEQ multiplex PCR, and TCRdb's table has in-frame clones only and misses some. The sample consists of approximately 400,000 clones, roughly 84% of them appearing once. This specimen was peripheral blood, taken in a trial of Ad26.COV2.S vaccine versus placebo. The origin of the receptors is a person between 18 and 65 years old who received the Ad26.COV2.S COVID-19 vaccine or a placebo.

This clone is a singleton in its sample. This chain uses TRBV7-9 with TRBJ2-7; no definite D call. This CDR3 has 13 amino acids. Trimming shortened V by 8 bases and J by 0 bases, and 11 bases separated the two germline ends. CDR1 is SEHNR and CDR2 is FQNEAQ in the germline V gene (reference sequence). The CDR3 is CASAGDLSYEQYF. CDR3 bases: TGTGCCAGCGCTGGTGACCTCTCCTACGAGCAGTACTTC.

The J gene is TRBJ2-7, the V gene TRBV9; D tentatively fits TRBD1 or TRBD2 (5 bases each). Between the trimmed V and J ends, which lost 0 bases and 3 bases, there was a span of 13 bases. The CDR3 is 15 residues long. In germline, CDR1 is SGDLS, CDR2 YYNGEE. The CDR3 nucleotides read TGTGCCAGCAGCGTAGATGGGGGTGGGAACTACGAGCAGTACTTC. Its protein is CASSVDGGGNYEQYF.

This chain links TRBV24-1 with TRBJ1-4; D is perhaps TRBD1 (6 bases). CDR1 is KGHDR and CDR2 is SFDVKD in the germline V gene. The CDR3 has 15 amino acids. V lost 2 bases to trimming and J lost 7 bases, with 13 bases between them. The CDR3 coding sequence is TGTGCCACCAGTGATTCGAGGGGGGAGGGTGAAAAACTGTTTTTT. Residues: CATSDSRGEGEKLFF.

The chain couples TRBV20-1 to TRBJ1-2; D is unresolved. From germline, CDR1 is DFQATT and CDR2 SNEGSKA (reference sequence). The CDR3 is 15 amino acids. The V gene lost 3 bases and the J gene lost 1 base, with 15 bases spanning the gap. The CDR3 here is CSASSNNWNNYGYTF. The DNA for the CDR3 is TGCAGTGCTAGTAGCAATAACTGGAATAACTATGGCTACACCTTC.

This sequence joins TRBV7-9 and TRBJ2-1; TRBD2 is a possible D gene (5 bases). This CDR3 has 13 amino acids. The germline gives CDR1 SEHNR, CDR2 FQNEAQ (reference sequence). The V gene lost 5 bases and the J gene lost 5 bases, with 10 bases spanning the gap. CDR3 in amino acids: CASSPAVHNEQFF. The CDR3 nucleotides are TGTGCCAGCAGCCCAGCGGTCCACAATGAGCAGTTCTTC.

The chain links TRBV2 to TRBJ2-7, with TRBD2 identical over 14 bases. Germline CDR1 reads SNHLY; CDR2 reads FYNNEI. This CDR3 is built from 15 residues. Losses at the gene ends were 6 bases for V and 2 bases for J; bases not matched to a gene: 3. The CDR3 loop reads CASRTSGRAAYEQYF. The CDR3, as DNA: TGTGCCAGCAGGACTAGCGGGAGGGCGGCCTACGAGCAGTACTTC.

CDR3 sequence reads: CASSLGGGSYNEQFF. The DNA of the CDR3 is TGTGCCAGCAGCTTAGGCGGCGGCTCCTACAATGAGCAGTTCTTC. This chain joins TRBV11-3 and TRBJ2-1; unclear D gene. Germline loops: CDR1 SGHNT, CDR2 YENEEA. This CDR3 is built from 15 residues. The germline V and J ends were trimmed by 1 base and 0 bases, with 7 bases remaining between them.

The DNA of the CDR3 is TGTGCCAGCAGTCCGGGACTAGCGGGGGGATACGAGCAGTACTTC. This gives the protein CASSPGLAGGYEQYF. The chain couples TRBV27 to TRBJ2-7, with 15 bases lining up with TRBD2. The CDR3 sequence is 15 residues long. V gave up 5 bases and J gave up 4 bases; unmatched junction bases: 3. The germline V gene has CDR1 MNHEY and CDR2 SMNVEV (reference sequence).

CDR3 in amino acids: CATSDLPGTSRDNEQFF. The DNA for the CDR3 is TGTGCCACCAGTGATCTCCCCGGGACTAGCCGAGACAATGAGCAGTTCTTC. This chain connects TRBV24-1 to TRBJ2-1; 9 bases are a match to TRBD2. The CDR3 consists of 17 residues. Unmatched junction bases numbered 10, after V lost 3 bases and J lost 5 bases. Germline CDR1 and CDR2: KGHDR and SFDVKD.

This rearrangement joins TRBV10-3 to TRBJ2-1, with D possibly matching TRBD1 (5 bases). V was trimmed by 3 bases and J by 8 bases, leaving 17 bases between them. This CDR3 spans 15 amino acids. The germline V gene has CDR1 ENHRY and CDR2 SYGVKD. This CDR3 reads CAISESAGSFDEQFF. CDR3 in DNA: TGTGCCATCAGTGAATCGGCAGGGTCTTTCGATGAGCAGTTCTTC.

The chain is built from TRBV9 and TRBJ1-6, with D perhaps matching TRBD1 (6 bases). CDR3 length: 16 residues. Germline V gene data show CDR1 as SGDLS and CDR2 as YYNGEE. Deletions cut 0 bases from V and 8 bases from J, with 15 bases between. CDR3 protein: CASSVGYRAQDSPLHF. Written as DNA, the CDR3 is TGTGCCAGCAGCGTAGGGTACAGGGCTCAGGATTCACCCCTCCACTTT.

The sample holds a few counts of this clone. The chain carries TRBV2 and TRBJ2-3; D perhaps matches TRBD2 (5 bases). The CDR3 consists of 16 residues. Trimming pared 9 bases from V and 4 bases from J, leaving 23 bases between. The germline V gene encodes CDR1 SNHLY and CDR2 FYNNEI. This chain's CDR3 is CASLRDSGSLPDTQYF. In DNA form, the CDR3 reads TGTGCCAGTTTAAGGGATTCGGGGTCACTCCCAGATACGCAGTATTTT.

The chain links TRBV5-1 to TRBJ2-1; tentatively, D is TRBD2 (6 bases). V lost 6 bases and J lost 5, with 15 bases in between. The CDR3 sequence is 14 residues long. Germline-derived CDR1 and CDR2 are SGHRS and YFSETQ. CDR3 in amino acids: CASTSSWGDNEQFF. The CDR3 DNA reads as TGCGCCAGCACCTCCTCTTGGGGGGACAATGAGCAGTTCTTC.

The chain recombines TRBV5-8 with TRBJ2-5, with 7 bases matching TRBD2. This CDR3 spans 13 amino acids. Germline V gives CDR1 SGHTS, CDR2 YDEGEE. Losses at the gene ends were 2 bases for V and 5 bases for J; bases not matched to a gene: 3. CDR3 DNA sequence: TGTGCCAGCAGCTTATCCGGGAGGGAGACCCAGTACTTC. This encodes CASSLSGRETQYF.

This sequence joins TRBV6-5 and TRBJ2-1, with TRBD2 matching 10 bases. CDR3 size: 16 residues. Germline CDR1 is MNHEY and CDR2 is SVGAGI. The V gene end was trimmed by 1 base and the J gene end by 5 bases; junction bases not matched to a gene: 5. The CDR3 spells CASSYYRTSGNNEQFF. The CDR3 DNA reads TGTGCCAGCAGTTACTACCGGACTAGCGGAAACAATGAGCAGTTCTTC.

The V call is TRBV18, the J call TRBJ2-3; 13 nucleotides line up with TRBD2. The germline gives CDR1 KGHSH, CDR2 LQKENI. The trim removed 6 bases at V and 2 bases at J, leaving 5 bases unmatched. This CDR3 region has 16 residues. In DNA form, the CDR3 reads TGTGCCAGCTCCCAGGGACTAGCGGGACCCACAGATACGCAGTATTTT. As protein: CASSQGLAGPTDTQYF.

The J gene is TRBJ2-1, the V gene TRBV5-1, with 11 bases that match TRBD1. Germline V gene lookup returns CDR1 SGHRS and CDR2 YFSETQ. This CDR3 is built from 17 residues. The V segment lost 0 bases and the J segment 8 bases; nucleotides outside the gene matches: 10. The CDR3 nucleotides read TGCGCCAGCAGCTTGGCCCTTTGGACAGGGGGCCGGGATGAGCAGTTCTTC. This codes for CASSLALWTGGRDEQFF.

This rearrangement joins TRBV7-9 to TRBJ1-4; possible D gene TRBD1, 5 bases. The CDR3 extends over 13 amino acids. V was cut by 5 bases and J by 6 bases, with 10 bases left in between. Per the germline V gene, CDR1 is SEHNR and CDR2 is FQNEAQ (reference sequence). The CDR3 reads CASSPGPYEKLFF. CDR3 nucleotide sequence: TGTGCCAGCAGCCCGGGACCCTATGAAAAACTGTTTTTT.

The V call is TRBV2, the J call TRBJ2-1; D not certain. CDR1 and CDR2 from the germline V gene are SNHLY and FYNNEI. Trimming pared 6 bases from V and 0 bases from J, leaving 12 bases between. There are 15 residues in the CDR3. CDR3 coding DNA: TGTGCCAGCAGCCCTACTACAAGCTCCTACAATGAGCAGTTCTTC. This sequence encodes CASSPTTSSYNEQFF.